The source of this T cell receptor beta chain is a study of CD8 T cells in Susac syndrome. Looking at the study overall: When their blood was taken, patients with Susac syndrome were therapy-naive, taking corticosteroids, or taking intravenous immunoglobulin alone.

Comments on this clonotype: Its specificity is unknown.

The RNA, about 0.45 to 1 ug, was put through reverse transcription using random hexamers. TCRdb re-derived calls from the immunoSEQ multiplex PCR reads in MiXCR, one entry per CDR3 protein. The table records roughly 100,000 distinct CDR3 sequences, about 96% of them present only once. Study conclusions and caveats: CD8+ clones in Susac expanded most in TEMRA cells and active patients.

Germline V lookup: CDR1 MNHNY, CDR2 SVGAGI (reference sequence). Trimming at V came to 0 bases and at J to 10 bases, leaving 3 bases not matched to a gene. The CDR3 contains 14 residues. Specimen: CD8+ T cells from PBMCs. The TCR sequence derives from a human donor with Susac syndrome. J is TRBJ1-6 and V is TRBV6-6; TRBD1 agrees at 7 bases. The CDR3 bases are TGTGCCAGCAGTTACTCTCAGGGGGAATCACCCCTCCACTTT. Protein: CASSYSQGESPLHF.